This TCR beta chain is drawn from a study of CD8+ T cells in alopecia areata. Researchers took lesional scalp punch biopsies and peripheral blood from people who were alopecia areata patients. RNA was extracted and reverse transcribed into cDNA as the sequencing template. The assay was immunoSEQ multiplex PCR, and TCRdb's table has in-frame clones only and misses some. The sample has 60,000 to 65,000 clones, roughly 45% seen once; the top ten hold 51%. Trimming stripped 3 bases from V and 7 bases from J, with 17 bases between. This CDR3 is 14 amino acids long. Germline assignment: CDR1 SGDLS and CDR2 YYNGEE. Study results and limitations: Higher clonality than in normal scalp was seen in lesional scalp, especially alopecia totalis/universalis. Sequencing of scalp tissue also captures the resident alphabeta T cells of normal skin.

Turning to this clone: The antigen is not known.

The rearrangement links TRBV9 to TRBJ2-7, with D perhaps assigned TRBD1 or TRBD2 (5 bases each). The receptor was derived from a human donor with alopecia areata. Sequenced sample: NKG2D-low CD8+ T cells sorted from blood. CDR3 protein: CASSATRRPGEQYF. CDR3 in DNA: TGTGCCAGCAGCGCCACTAGACGTCCAGGGGAGCAGTACTTC.